This TCR beta chain was identified in a study of blood T cell repertoires in COVID-19. The protocol was immunoSEQ multiplex PCR, while the TCRdb copy is restricted to in-frame clones and leaves out a portion. The sample contains more than 250,000 clones, 90% of which appear only once. The CDR3 runs to 15 residues. Germline V gene sequence: CDR1 SGDLS, CDR2 YYNGEE. Trimming at V came to 5 bases and at J to 3 bases, leaving 7 bases not matched to a gene. Participants' own reports of clinical history determined their cohort assignment. The sequence derives from a woman under 30 with acute COVID-19. Sequencing used PBMCs or T cells enriched from blood (not recorded which). V gene TRBV9 combines with J gene TRBJ2-1; 8 positions match TRBD2. The CDR3: CASSPGLESYNEQFF. CDR3 DNA: TGTGCCAGCAGTCCGGGACTAGAAAGCTACAATGAGCAGTTCTTC.